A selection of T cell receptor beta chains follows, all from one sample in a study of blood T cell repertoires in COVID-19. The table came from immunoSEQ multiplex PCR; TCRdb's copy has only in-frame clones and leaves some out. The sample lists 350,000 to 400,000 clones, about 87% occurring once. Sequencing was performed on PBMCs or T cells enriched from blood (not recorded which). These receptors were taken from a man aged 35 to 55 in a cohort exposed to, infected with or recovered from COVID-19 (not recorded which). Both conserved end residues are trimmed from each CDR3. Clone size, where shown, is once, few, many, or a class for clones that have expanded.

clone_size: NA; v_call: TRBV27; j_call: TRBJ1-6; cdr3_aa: ASSLRQFNSPLH
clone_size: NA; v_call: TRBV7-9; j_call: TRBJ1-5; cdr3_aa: ASSLEGVSNQPQH
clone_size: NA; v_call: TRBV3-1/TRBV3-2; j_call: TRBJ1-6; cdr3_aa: ASSQVSGWNSPLH
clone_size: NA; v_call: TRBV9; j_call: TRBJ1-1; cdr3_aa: ASSGDSTEAF
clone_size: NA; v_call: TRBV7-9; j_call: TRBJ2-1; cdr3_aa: ASSLVGAGARDNEQF
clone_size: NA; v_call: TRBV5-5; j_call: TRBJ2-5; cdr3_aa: ASSLGRGGRAETQY
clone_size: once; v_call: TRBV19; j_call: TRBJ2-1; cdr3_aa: ASSPRASGRYNEQF
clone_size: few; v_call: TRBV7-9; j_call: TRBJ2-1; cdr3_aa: ASSQLVYNEQF
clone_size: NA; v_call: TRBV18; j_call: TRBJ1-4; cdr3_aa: ASSGQEENEKLF
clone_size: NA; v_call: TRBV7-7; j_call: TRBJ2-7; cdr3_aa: ASSPRTSGSTEQY
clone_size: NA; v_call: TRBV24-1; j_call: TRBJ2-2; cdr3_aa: ATSDLSPPNTGELF
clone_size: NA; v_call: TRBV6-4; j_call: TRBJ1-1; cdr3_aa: ASSATMNTEAF
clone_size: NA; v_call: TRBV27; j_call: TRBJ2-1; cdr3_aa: ATNRREDFRNEQF
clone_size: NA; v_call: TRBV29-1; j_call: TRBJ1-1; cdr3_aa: SGRDHTEAF
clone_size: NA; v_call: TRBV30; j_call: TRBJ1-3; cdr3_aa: AWSVLAQRGNTIY
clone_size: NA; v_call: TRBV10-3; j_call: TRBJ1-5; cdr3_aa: AISENRGGNQPQH
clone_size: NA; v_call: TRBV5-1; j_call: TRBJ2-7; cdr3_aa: ASTSGTRSTYEQY
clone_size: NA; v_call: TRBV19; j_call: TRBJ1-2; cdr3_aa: ASGETYRAEGT
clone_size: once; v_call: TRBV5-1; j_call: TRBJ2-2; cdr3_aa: ASSPRLANTGELF
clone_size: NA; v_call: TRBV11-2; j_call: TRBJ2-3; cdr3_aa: ASSSGGYTDTQY
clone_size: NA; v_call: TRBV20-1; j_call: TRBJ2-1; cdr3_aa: SATDRDNEQF
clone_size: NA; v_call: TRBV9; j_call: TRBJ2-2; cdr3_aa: ASSVRGTGELF
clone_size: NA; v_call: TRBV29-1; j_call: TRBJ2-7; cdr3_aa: SVQREAGHEQY
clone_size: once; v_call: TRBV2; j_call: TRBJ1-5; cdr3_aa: ASSEGGSNQPQH
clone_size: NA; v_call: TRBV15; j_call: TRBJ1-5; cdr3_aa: ATSRDSLTRAGQPQH
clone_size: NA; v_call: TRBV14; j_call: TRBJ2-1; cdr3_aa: ASSQVSLSSYNEQF
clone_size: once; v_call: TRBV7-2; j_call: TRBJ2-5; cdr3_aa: ASSSQGTGGVETQY
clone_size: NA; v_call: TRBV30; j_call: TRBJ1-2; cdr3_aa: AWSVKTGGADGYT
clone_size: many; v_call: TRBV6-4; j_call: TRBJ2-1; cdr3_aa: ASSDRAGENNEQF
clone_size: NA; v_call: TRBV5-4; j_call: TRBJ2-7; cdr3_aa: ASSLGGQGSVEQY
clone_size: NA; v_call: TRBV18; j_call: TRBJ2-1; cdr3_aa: ASSINRGTSGFNEQF
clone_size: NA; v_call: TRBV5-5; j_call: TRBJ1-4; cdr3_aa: ASSFTGEPNEKLF
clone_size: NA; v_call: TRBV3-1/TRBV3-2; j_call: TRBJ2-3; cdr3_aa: ASSLRSGTIADTQY
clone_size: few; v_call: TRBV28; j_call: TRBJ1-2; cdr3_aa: ASSPTPGGGYGYT
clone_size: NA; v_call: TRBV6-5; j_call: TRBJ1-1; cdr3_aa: STGRGNTEAF
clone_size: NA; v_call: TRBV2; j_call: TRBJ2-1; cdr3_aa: ASSGTSGTWEQF
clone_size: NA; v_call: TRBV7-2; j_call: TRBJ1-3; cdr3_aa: ASSSRQGRGNTIY
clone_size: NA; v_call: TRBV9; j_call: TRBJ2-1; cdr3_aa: ASSVGGTGPYNEQF
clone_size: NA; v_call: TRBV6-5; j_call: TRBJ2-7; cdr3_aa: ASRTGASYEQY
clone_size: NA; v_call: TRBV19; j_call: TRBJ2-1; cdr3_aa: ASSGYSGKYNEQF
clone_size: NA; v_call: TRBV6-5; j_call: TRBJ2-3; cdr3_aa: ASSFGGGAPDTQY
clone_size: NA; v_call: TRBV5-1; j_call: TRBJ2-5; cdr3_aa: ASSLSGGWETQY
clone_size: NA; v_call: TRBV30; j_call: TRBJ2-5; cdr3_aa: AWSVQGLREETQY
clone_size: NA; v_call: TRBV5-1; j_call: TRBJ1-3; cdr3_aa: ASSQGQELGTGNTIY
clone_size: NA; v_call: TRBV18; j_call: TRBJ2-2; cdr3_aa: ASSPPGEGTGELF
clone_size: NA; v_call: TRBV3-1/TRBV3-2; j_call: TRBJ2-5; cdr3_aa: ASSQDSGQGETQY
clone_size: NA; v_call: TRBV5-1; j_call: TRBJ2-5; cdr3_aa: ASSSEGGETQY
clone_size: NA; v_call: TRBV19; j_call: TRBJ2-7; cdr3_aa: ASSFASSYEQY
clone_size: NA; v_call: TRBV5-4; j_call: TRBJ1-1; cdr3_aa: ASNLGGGVGGTEAF
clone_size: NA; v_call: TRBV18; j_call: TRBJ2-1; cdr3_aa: ASSPGGTGAYNEQF
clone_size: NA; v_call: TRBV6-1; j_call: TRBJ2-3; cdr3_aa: ASSEDGTSGTDTQY
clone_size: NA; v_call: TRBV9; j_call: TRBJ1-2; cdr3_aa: ASRGGDRGQDYGYT